A single sample is the source of the 15 T cell receptor beta chains below, sequenced in a study of control samples from healthy donors and cancer patients. The repertoire was sequenced with immunoSEQ multiplex PCR; TCRdb's copy has only in-frame clones and lacks some. The table lists about 97,000 clones, roughly 90% of them singletons. The sample consisted of blood. The receptors were sampled from a man younger than 40 in good health.

The table lists this clone with a few counts. The chain carries TRBV6-2 or TRBV6-3 and TRBJ2-7; no definite D call. There are 14 residues in the CDR3. Trimming took off 4 bases at V and 0 bases at J, with 10 bases between the two ends. Germline V gene data show CDR1 as MNHEY and CDR2 as SVGEGT. In DNA form, the CDR3 reads TGTGCCAGCAGTTTGACCACTCCCTCCTACGAGCAGTACTTC. Amino acid sequence: CASSLTTPSYEQYF.

The CDR3 reads CASSNPRQGDTGELFF. The CDR3 bases are TGTGCCAGCAGCAACCCAAGACAGGGGGACACCGGGGAGCTGTTTTTT. The chain carries TRBV7-8 and TRBJ2-2, with TRBD1 identical over 9 bases. The CDR3 is 16 residues long. Germline CDR1 reads SGHVS; CDR2 reads FQNEAQ. J gave up 3 bases and V 5 bases, and 7 bases lay outside the gene matches. The entire variable domain, with the rest obtained from reference TRBV7-8 and TRBJ2-2, is as follows: GAGVSQSPRYKVAKRGQDVALRCDPISGHVSLFWYQQALGQGPEFLTYFQNEAQLDKSGLPSDRFFAERPEGSVSTLKIQRTQQEDSAVYLCASSNPRQGDTGELFFGEGSRLTVL.

The J gene is TRBJ2-2, the V gene TRBV5-6; D is ambiguous. V was pared by 0 bases and J by 2 bases, with 8 bases between. CDR1 is SGHDT and CDR2 is YYEEEE in the germline V gene. CDR3 size: 15 residues. Written as DNA, the CDR3 is TGTGCCAGCAGCTTGGGAACAGTCAACACCGGGGAGCTGTTTTTT. Its translation: CASSLGTVNTGELFF.

This chain uses TRBV12-3 or TRBV12-4 with TRBJ2-7; D may be TRBD1 (5 bases). The CDR3 spans 13 residues. With 9 bases removed from V and 7 bases from J, the gap between germline ends came to 19 bases. CDR3 region: CASGHSGSWEQYV. DNA of the CDR3: TGTGCCAGTGGACATTCAGGGTCCTGGGAGCAGTACGTC.

This chain connects TRBV7-9 to TRBJ1-1; a possible D gene is TRBD1 (6 bases). V shed 5 bases and J shed 10 bases, with 20 bases lying between them. This CDR3 comprises 14 residues. CDR1 and CDR2 from the germline V gene are SEHNR and FQNEAQ (reference sequence). The CDR3 reads CASSTRLGGDRAFF. The CDR3 DNA reads TGTGCCAGCAGCACCCGGTTGGGGGGCGATCGAGCTTTCTTT. The full variable domain, completed using reference TRBV7-9 and TRBJ1-1, is DTGVSQNPRHKITKRGQNVTFRCDPISEHNRLYWYRQTLGQGPEFLTYFQNEAQLEKSRLLSDRFSAERPKGSFSTLEIQRTEQGDSAMYLCASSTRLGGDRAFFGQGTRLTVV.

The V call is TRBV6-4, the J call TRBJ1-6, with unresolved D. CDR3 length: 13 amino acids. The germline V gene has CDR1 MRHNA and CDR2 SNTAGT. Trimming left V 0 bases short and J 7 bases short, with 4 bases between. The CDR3 here is CASSDSTNSPLHF. The CDR3 DNA reads TGTGCCAGCAGTGACTCGACAAATTCACCCCTCCACTTT.

V gene TRBV20-1 combines with J gene TRBJ1-2; D remains ambiguous. CDR3 length equals 11 residues. V shed 6 bases and J shed 4 bases, with 9 bases lying between them. Germline values: CDR1 DFQATT, CDR2 SNEGSKA (reference sequence). The CDR3 bases are TGCAGTGCGCAAAGCTTCTATGGCTACACCTTC. Translating gives CSAQSFYGYTF.

The gene calls are TRBV7-9 and TRBJ2-7; 10 positions match TRBD1. The CDR3 totals 15 residues. The germline V gene encodes CDR1 SEHNR and CDR2 FQNEAQ (reference sequence). J lost 0 bases, V lost 5 bases, and 4 bases had no gene match. DNA of the CDR3: TGTGCCAGCAGCCCAGGGACAGGGGTCTCCTACGAGCAGTACTTC. As protein: CASSPGTGVSYEQYF.

With respect to this clone: Other DNA sequences within the sample encode an identical CDR3. V usage is TRBV6-2 or TRBV6-3 and J usage is TRBJ1-1; D possibly corresponds to TRBD1 (5 bases). Germline loops: CDR1 MNHEY, CDR2 SVGEGT. The ends were cut back, 3 bases at V and 5 bases at J, with 7 bases in the middle. The CDR3 is 12 residues long. DNA for the CDR3: TGTGCCAGCAGTTATGAGGGGACTGAAGCTTTCTTT. It specifies CASSYEGTEAFF.

V and J are TRBV27 and TRBJ2-7, with 7 bases matching TRBD1. V lost 4 bases and J lost 6; bases outside the gene matches: 9. Germline V gives CDR1 MNHEY, CDR2 SMNVEV (reference sequence). CDR3 length: 14 amino acids. The CDR3 sequence is CASSSYRGSSEQYV. CDR3 coding DNA: TGTGCCAGCAGTTCATACAGGGGTAGCTCCGAGCAGTACGTC.

This sequence joins TRBV18 and TRBJ2-3; no reliable D call. CDR3 length equals 14 residues. CDR1 and CDR2 from the germline V gene are KGHSH and LQKENI. The germline V and J ends were trimmed by 3 bases and 4 bases, with 11 bases remaining between them. This chain's CDR3 is CASSPGTGPDTQYF. DNA for the CDR3: TGTGCCAGCTCACCCGGCACGGGCCCAGATACGCAGTATTTT.

This rearrangement joins TRBV6-1 to TRBJ1-5; no definite D call. With 2 bases removed from V and 0 bases from J, the gap between germline ends came to 11 bases. The CDR3 contains 16 residues. From germline, CDR1 is MNHNS and CDR2 SASEGT. CDR3 sequence: CASSELGSYSNQPQHF. CDR3 nucleotide sequence: TGTGCCAGCAGTGAACTTGGCAGCTATAGCAATCAGCCCCAGCATTTT.

The rearrangement links TRBV4-3 to TRBJ2-7; D is uncertain. The germline gives CDR1 LGHNA, CDR2 YSLEER. The CDR3 covers 14 residues. V shed 0 bases and J shed 0 bases, with 6 bases lying between them. Written as DNA, the CDR3 is TGCGCCAGCAGCCAAGATGCGGTCTCCTACGAGCAGTACTTC. This codes for CASSQDAVSYEQYF.

J is TRBJ2-2 and V is TRBV9; TRBD1 agrees at 7 bases. The CDR3 covers 15 residues. Per the germline V gene, CDR1 is SGDLS and CDR2 is YYNGEE. V shed 4 bases and J 1 base; nucleotides not matched to a gene: 4. CDR3 nucleotides: TGTGCCAGCAGCCCAGGGGGTCAGAACACCGGGGAGCTGTTTTTT. It translates to CASSPGGQNTGELFF. The full variable domain, completed using reference TRBV9 and TRBJ2-2, is DSGVTQTPKHLITATGQRVTLRCSPRSGDLSVYWYQQSLDQGLQFLIQYYNGEERAKGNILERFSAQQFPDLHSELNLSSLELGDSALYFCASSPGGQNTGELFFGEGSRLTVL.

In this sample, this clone turned up a few times. This rearrangement joins TRBV27 to TRBJ1-1; 8 bases map to TRBD1. Germline CDR1 is MNHEY and CDR2 is SMNVEV (reference sequence). The CDR3 is made up of 14 amino acids. The ends lost 3 bases at V and 5 bases at J; junction bases unmatched: 5. Here the CDR3 reads CASSFTGGRTEAFF. For the CDR3, the DNA is TGTGCCAGCAGTTTCACAGGGGGAAGGACTGAAGCTTTCTTT.